This paragraph reports one T cell receptor beta chain. V was cut by 0 bases and J by 0 bases, with 6 bases left in between. The CDR3 has 14 residues. The germline gives CDR1 SGHTA, CDR2 FQGNSA. TCRdb itself ran the PCR reads through MiXCR, one entry per CDR3 protein. This table has around 19,000 distinct CDR3 sequences, around half appearing once. The data were taken from a study of CD4 and CD8 cells across lung adenocarcinoma regions. Samples came from patients with localized non-small cell lung adenocarcinoma. This clonotype was sampled from a female donor with lung adenocarcinoma. The CD4 and CD8 labels of this study may be unreliable. The sample comprised CD8+ T cells from the center of a lung tumor. The V and J genes are TRBV7-2 and TRBJ2-7, with D unresolved. The chain's CDR3 is CASSLASPSYEQYF. As DNA, the CDR3 is TGTGCCAGCAGCTTAGCTAGCCCCTCCTACGAGCAGTACTTC.